This entry features one T cell receptor beta chain sequence. The CDR3 loop spans 13 amino acids. The germline V gene encodes CDR1 SGHRS and CDR2 YFSETQ. V dropped 3 bases and J dropped 1 base, with 7 bases sitting between them. This sample is part of a study of blood T cell repertoires in COVID-19. Per the original methods: Estimation of nucleated cell counts was performed using reference gene primer amplification. Sequencing used immunoSEQ multiplex PCR; TCRdb keeps in-frame clones, though not all of them. The V and J calls and the clone size are those of that table, but D and trimming were determined from the DNA. This table has around 70,000 clones, around 93% appearing once.

The TCR comes from a human donor in a cohort sampled during active COVID-19. Material: peripheral blood. The chain has TRBV5-1 and TRBJ1-1; D ambiguous. CDR3 nucleotide sequence: TGCGCCAGCAGCTCGGCGGGGAACACTGAAGCTTTCTTT. Its translation: CASSSAGNTEAFF.